This T cell receptor beta chain was profiled in a study of T-cell reconstitution after alpha-beta-depleted transplantation in children. Molecular barcoding with unique molecular identifiers was used for the TCRbeta library. TCRdb called the PCR reads again in MiXCR, with one record for every CDR3 protein. Among just over 950,000 distinct CDR3 sequences listed, about 26% were seen once. V gave up 5 bases and J gave up 6 bases; unmatched junction bases: 16. CDR1 and CDR2 (germline): MNHEY, SMNVEV (reference sequence). This CDR3 has 19 residues. The source is a boy younger than two who had a stem cell transplant for SCID, so the T cells may come from the graft donor. V gene TRBV27 combines with J gene TRBJ2-2; 12 bases match TRBD2. This material consisted of PBMCs, mostly from graft donor cells, taken 360 days after TCRalphabeta/CD19-depleted stem cell transplant. CDR3 region: CASSPEARRLAGVPGELFF. CDR3 sequence (DNA): TGTGCCAGCAGTCCCGAGGCTCGCCGACTAGCGGGGGTTCCCGGGGAGCTGTTTTTT.